This T cell receptor (beta chain) was recovered during a study of cytomegalovirus exposure and HLA in healthy donors. PCR used 60 Vbeta primers and 13 Jbeta primers. In the original processing: Tens of millions of unique TCR beta chains, 9 million to 14 million shared, were counted in a later analysis. Using immunoSEQ multiplex PCR, the repertoire was profiled, and TCRdb retains in-frame clones only, with some absent. The V and J calls and clone size come from that table; D and trimming were worked out from the DNA. The profile covers fewer than 150,000 clones, with around 70% appearing a single time and around 2.9% taken by the ten largest. The study's findings and limits: Confirmation in vitro established that a few CMV-associated chains were specific for CMV antigens.

Concerning this clone: As yet, its antigen is unknown.

The CDR3 is made up of 12 amino acids. Trimming took off 10 bases at V and 4 bases at J, with 12 bases between the two ends. Germline V gene sequence: CDR1 MNHNY, CDR2 SVGAGI (reference sequence). The chain recombines TRBV6-6 with TRBJ2-3; D unclear. The specimen sequenced was PBMCs. The TCR sequence derives from a man aged 25 to 40 in good health and CMV-seronegative. CDR3 in amino acids: CAISPSSDTQYF. Written as DNA, the CDR3 is TGTGCCATCTCCCCCTCTTCAGATACGCAGTATTTT.